This T cell receptor beta chain was profiled in a study of graft-versus-host responses after intestinal transplantation. Study overall: Recipients uniformly received anti-thymocyte globulin induction, followed by tacrolimus and steroids for 3 to 4 years.

The CDR3 totals 16 residues. Germline CDR1 and CDR2: SGHVS and FNYEAQ. Trimming removed 0 bases at V and 5 bases at J, with 16 bases between. The repertoire was sequenced with immunoSEQ multiplex PCR; TCRdb's copy has only in-frame clones and lacks some. The repertoire holds tens of thousands of clones, with 75% to 90% as singletons. Note on this clone: Its target is unknown.

The chain carries TRBV7-6 and TRBJ2-5; perhaps TRBD1 as D (5 bases). The TCR was taken from a human donor who received an intestinal transplant. Sequenced material: unstimulated CD4+ T cells sorted from spleen or lymph node cells, taken before intestinal transplant. CDR3 region: CASSLARQGVAETQYF. CDR3 nucleotides: TGTGCCAGCAGCTTAGCTAGGCAGGGTGTTGCGGAGACCCAGTACTTC.